The present T cell receptor beta chain was sequenced within a study of cytotoxic CD8 clonotypes in ibrutinib-treated CLL. Study results and caveats: Samples from sustained-remission and progressing patients were taken at different times.

The table came from immunoSEQ multiplex PCR; TCRdb's copy has only in-frame clones and leaves some out. The sample has approximately 100,000 clones; more than 55% are singletons. On this clone itself: Its antigen is unidentified.

The CDR3 has 16 residues. The chain combines TRBV21-1 with TRBJ1-5. TRBV21-1 is reported as a pseudogene. The sample here was PBMCs, taken after 24 months of ibrutinib treatment. The TCR was taken from a human donor with chronic lymphocytic leukemia. The CDR3 nucleotides read TGTGCCAGCAGCAAAAAGCGGGATTCGCCAAATCAGCCCCAGCATTTT. Residues: CASSKKRDSPNQPQHF.